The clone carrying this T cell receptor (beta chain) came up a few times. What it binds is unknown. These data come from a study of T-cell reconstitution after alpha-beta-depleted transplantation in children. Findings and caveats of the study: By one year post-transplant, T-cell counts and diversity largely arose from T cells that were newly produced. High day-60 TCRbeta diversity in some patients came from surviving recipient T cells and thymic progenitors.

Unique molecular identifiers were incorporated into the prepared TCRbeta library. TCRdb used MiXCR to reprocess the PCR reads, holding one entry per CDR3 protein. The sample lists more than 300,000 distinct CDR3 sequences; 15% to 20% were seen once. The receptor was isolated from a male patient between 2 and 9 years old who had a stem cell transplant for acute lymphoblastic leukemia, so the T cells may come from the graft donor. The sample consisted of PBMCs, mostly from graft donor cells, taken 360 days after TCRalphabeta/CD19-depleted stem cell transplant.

DNA for the CDR3: TGTGCCTGGAGTAGACAGTTCCACGAGCAGTACTTC. The encoded protein is CAWSRQFHEQYF. V gene TRBV30 combines with J gene TRBJ2-7; a possible D gene is TRBD1 (5 bases). The CDR3 contains 12 residues. Germline-derived CDR1 and CDR2 are GTSNPN and SVGIG (reference sequence). Between the trimmed V and J ends, which lost 2 bases and 5 bases, there was a span of 10 bases.